The TCR beta chain under discussion was sequenced for a study of T cells in Graves' hyperthyroidism and ophthalmopathy. The CDR3 is made up of 14 amino acids. The ends were cut back, 1 base at V and 4 bases at J, with 13 bases in the middle. Germline V gene sequence: CDR1 DFQATT, CDR2 SNEGSKA (reference sequence). Amplified TCR beta CDR3 regions derived from RNA transcripts. HTBI primers were employed in a first-round RT-PCR of the TCR CDR3. MiXCR was run by TCRdb on the multiplex PCR reads, yielding one entry per CDR3 protein. In the table there are around 420,000 distinct CDR3 sequences, approximately 15% of which are singletons.

The chain carries TRBV20-1 and TRBJ1-2, with D maybe TRBD1 (5 bases). The sample comprised blood. This sequence was found in a woman aged 18 to 35 with Graves' hyperthyroidism. The CDR3 nucleotides are TGCAGTGCTAGAGGAATAGACAGTGGCTATGGCTACACCTTC. The encoded protein is CSARGIDSGYGYTF.